The 18 T cell receptor beta chains in this list originate from one sample, sequenced in a study of T cell responses to AZD1222 COVID-19 vaccine. Sequenced by immunoSEQ multiplex PCR; TCRdb stores in-frame clones only, minus some. The data show about 130,000 clones, about nine tenths seen once. The material sequenced was peripheral blood, taken 28 days after the second AZD1222 dose. The source is an adult who received the AZD1222 COVID-19 vaccine.

The chain is built from TRBV6-5 and TRBJ1-1; D unresolved. The germline V gene has CDR1 MNHEY and CDR2 SVGAGI. V was clipped by 6 bases and J by 4 bases, with 18 bases between them. CDR3 length: 15 amino acids. CDR3 in DNA: TGTGCCAGCAGACCGCCGTACACTGCGAGCACTGAAGCTTTCTTT. As protein: CASRPPYTASTEAFF.

This chain connects TRBV10-1 to TRBJ1-2, with D uncertain. Deletions cut 4 bases from V and 4 bases from J, with 16 bases between. The CDR3 extends over 15 amino acids. Germline CDR1 WNHNN, CDR2 SYGVQD (reference sequence). The CDR3 nucleotides read TGCGCCAGCAGTGGGCCGGCAACTGACGCCTATGGCTACACCTTC. Protein product: CASSGPATDAYGYTF.

The V and J genes are TRBV28 and TRBJ1-3, with TRBD1 matching 8 bases. This CDR3 has 14 residues. V lost 4 bases to trimming and J lost 7 bases; unmatched junction nucleotides: 6. Germline V lookup: CDR1 MDHEN, CDR2 SYDVKM. The CDR3 spells CASSSPGGRNTIYF. The CDR3 DNA reads as TGTGCCAGCAGTTCGCCAGGGGGCCGCAACACCATATATTTT.

This clone was detected a few times. The rearrangement uses TRBV5-1 and TRBJ1-6; no firm D call. The germline gives CDR1 SGHRS, CDR2 YFSETQ. This CDR3 region has 15 residues. V lost 4 bases to trimming and J lost 5 bases, with 13 bases between them. The CDR3 here is CASSGGRGDNSPLHF. The CDR3 bases are TGCGCCAGCAGCGGCGGACGGGGAGATAATTCACCCCTCCACTTT. The full variable domain, completed using reference TRBV5-1 and TRBJ1-6, is KAGVTQTPRYLIKTRGQQVTLSCSPISGHRSVSWYQQTPGQGLQFLFEYFSETQRNKGNFPGRFSGRQFSNSRSEMNVSTLELGDSALYLCASSGGRGDNSPLHFGNGTRLTVT.

The rearrangement links TRBV6-5 to TRBJ2-2; no reliable D call. Trimming pared 6 bases from V and 4 bases from J, leaving 15 bases between. The CDR3 runs 15 residues. The germline CDR1 and CDR2 sequences are MNHEY and SVGAGI. As DNA, the CDR3 is TGTGCCAGCAGCTCCGCCACGAGAATCACCGGGGAGCTGTTTTTT. Protein product: CASSSATRITGELFF.

This clone is a singleton in its sample. The CDR3 DNA is TGTGCCAGCGCTACCGGGACTCTAAAACAGCATTTT. This encodes CASATGTLKQHF. The chain links TRBV28 to TRBJ1-5; tentatively, D is TRBD1 (5 bases). The CDR3 runs to 12 residues. From germline, CDR1 is MDHEN and CDR2 SYDVKM. The V end lost 8 bases, the J end lost 13 bases, and 18 bases lay between the germline ends.

The chain recombines TRBV28 with TRBJ2-6; D remains ambiguous. Trimming left V 6 bases short and J 0 bases short, with 15 bases between. This CDR3 has 17 amino acids. Germline V gene sequence: CDR1 MDHEN, CDR2 SYDVKM. The CDR3 bases are TGTGCCAGCAGCCCCGGACGAGGAAACTCTGGGGCCAACGTCCTGACTTTC. Amino acids: CASSPGRGNSGANVLTF.

This sequence joins TRBV6-4 and TRBJ2-6; a possible D gene is TRBD2 (6 bases). CDR1 is MRHNA, CDR2 SNTAGT, per germline. V was clipped by 6 bases and J by 5 bases, with 17 bases between them. This CDR3 region has 16 residues. In DNA form, the CDR3 reads TGTGCCAGCAGCATAGCGGCCCTGGGGTGGGCCAACGTCCTGACTTTC. Residues: CASSIAALGWANVLTF.

The chain has TRBV5-1 and TRBJ1-4, with D uncertain. Germline CDR1 reads SGHRS; CDR2 reads YFSETQ. The V and J ends lost 0 bases and 7 bases respectively, with 10 bases between them. The CDR3 spans 14 residues. The CDR3 protein is CASSLVFGPEKLFF. The CDR3 bases are TGCGCCAGCAGCTTGGTGTTCGGTCCTGAAAAACTGTTTTTT.

The gene calls are TRBV9 and TRBJ2-5; D might be TRBD1 (6 bases). Trimming left V 3 bases short and J 5 bases short, with 11 bases between. The CDR3 runs 13 residues. CDR1 is SGDLS, CDR2 YYNGEE, per germline. This CDR3 reads CASSEQGWETQYF. The DNA of the CDR3 is TGTGCCAGCAGCGAACAGGGTTGGGAGACCCAGTACTTC.

The chain links TRBV3-1 (or the pseudogene TRBV3-2) to TRBJ2-1; perhaps TRBD2 as D (5 bases). V gave up 0 bases and J gave up 10 bases, with 7 bases separating them. Germline CDR1 and CDR2: LGHDT and YNNKEL (reference sequence). The CDR3 runs 12 residues. The CDR3 region has the DNA TGTGCCAGCAGCCAAGAGAGGGCCGAGCAGTTCTTC. This translates into CASSQERAEQFF.

The chain uses TRBV20-1 and TRBJ2-3; D call uncertain. Germline CDR1 and CDR2: DFQATT and SNEGSKA (reference sequence). The CDR3 covers 13 residues. Between the trimmed V and J ends, which lost 3 bases and 0 bases, there was a span of 7 bases. Here the CDR3 DNA reads TGCAGTGCTAGTAAGGACAGCACAGATACGCAGTATTTT. Its translation: CSASKDSTDTQYF.

V usage is TRBV7-3 and J usage is TRBJ1-5; D is unclear. CDR1 is SGHTA, CDR2 FQGTGA, per germline. This CDR3 comprises 14 residues. Deletions cut 4 bases from V and 5 bases from J, with 12 bases between. As DNA, the CDR3 is TGTGCCAGCAGCTCGTACACCATGCATCAGCCCCAGCATTTT. Its translation: CASSSYTMHQPQHF.

The genes are TRBV10-3 and TRBJ2-1, with D maybe TRBD1 (6 bases). The germline CDR1 and CDR2 sequences are ENHRY and SYGVKD. There are 18 residues in the CDR3. V was pared by 2 bases and J by 0 bases, with 17 bases between. CDR3 region: CAISEVVGGASSYNEQFF. CDR3 nucleotide sequence: TGTGCCATCAGTGAGGTCGTAGGGGGAGCCAGCTCCTACAATGAGCAGTTCTTC.

The V call is TRBV5-6, the J call TRBJ2-5; D is ambiguous. Per germline, CDR1 SGHDT and CDR2 YYEEEE. This CDR3 contains 14 residues. Trimming pared 1 base from V and 2 bases from J, leaving 9 bases between. CDR3 coding DNA: TGTGCCAGCAGCTTGTCGCTGATTCAAGAGACCCAGTACTTC. Residues: CASSLSLIQETQYF. The full variable domain, rest sourced from reference TRBV5-6 and TRBJ2-5, is DAGVTQSPTHLIKTRGQQVTLRCSPKSGHDTVSWYQQALGQGPQFIFQYYEEEERQRGNFPDRFSGHQFPNYSSELNVNALLLGDSALYLCASSLSLIQETQYFGPGTRLLVL.

The CDR3 nucleotides read TGTGCCACCAGTGGAACCCGGGCCACCCCTGAGCAGTTCTTC. Its translation: CATSGTRATPEQFF. The J gene is TRBJ2-1, the V gene TRBV24-1; no clear D. CDR3 length: 14 residues. Germline V CDR1 and CDR2: KGHDR, SFDVKD. V was shortened by 5 bases and J by 9 bases, with 16 bases between the two germline ends.

CDR3 nucleotides: TGTGCCAGCAGTTTTCCCGGACAGCACTATGGCTACACCTTC. Translation: CASSFPGQHYGYTF. The chain joins TRBV27 to TRBJ1-2; possibly TRBD1 for D (6 bases). The germline CDR1 and CDR2 sequences are MNHEY and SMNVEV (reference sequence). V was trimmed by 3 bases and J by 3 bases, leaving 11 bases between them. This CDR3 has 14 residues.

This sequence joins TRBV9 and TRBJ1-2, with D maybe TRBD1 (6 bases). From germline, CDR1 is SGDLS and CDR2 YYNGEE. The CDR3 covers 15 residues. Trimming removed 3 bases from V and 4 bases from J, with 16 bases in between. The CDR3 DNA reads TGTGCCAGCAGCGCCTCAGAGGGGGGCGCCTATGGCTACACCTTC. Translating gives CASSASEGGAYGYTF.